The entry below describes one T cell receptor beta chain. Its specificity is unknown. The data were taken from a study of T cells after yellow fever vaccination. On the study more broadly: Preparation of the low-cell-number fractions used SMART-Seq v4 Ultra Low Input.

The CDR3 covers 15 residues. Per germline, CDR1 LGHNA and CDR2 YSLEER. V shed 4 bases, J shed 9 bases, and the junction held 8 bases outside the gene matches. The 5'RACE template-switching step produced TCR cDNA and added a universal primer site and UMIs. TCRdb ran MiXCR on the 5' RACE reads and lists one entry per CDR3 protein. The profile covers hundreds of thousands of distinct CDR3 sequences, with 21% appearing a single time and less than 20% taken by the ten largest. Study findings and constraints: Abundant clonotypes from the bulk population could have been carried over as contaminants into FACS-sorted repertoires.

Specimen: PBMCs, collected roughly 20 days after the first yellow fever vaccination. The receptor comes from a man between 18 and 35 years old who received the YFV17D yellow fever vaccine. The gene calls are TRBV4-3 and TRBJ1-6, with 8 bases identical to TRBD1. CDR3 loop: CASSLKGQGGSPLHF. The DNA of the CDR3 is TGCGCCAGCAGCCTAAAAGGACAGGGAGGTTCACCCCTCCACTTT.